The clone carrying this T cell receptor beta chain was observed a single time. What it binds is not known. Mismatch with germline at one junction end may stem from a read error. The record originates from a study of human thymus T cells. Looked up from germline, CDR1 is MDHEN and CDR2 is SYDVKM. This CDR3 contains 11 residues. Study-wide findings and caveats: Highly overlapping thymic repertoires among unrelated individuals were reported in related research. Repertoires sampled from thymus and blood appeared biased in V and J gene usage.

Profiling relied on immunoSEQ multiplex PCR, and the TCRdb table lists in-frame clones only, not all of them. The table lists 120,000 or so clones, just under 95% of them singletons. Resections obtained during corrective heart surgery supplied the thymus tissue. The receptor was isolated from a boy under two years old with a congenital heart defect but otherwise immunologically healthy. V gene TRBV28 combines with J gene TRBJ1-2; TRBD1 might be the D (6 bases). The source material was thymus tissue. The CDR3 is CASSVTGGGFF. CDR3 DNA sequence: TGTGCCAGCAGTGTGACAGGAGGGGGGTTTTTC.